These 15 T cell receptor beta chains came from one sample sequenced in a study of T cell changes during pregnancy in multiple sclerosis. Produced via immunoSEQ multiplex PCR; TCRdb's table is partial and in-frame only. The sample has around 56,000 clones, approximately 91% seen once. Sample: CD4+ T cells from peripheral blood mononuclear cells, taken in the first trimester of pregnancy. Every receptor here comes from a female donor with multiple sclerosis, enrolled in a pregnancy study.

The genes are TRBV6-5 and TRBJ2-7, with 7 positions matching TRBD1. Germline lookup yields CDR1 MNHEY and CDR2 SVGAGI. V was clipped by 4 bases and J by 3 bases; unmatched bases: 6. The length of the CDR3 is 14 residues. In DNA form, the CDR3 reads TGTGCCAGCAGTTCGACAGGGTCGGGCTACGAGCAGTACTTC. It encodes CASSSTGSGYEQYF.

V usage is TRBV6-1 and J usage is TRBJ1-4; D is ambiguous. The CDR3 runs to 13 residues. The germline V gene encodes CDR1 MNHNS and CDR2 SASEGT. V shed 7 bases and J shed 7 bases, with 13 bases lying between them. The chain's CDR3 is CASTAGFGEKLFF. The DNA of the CDR3 is TGTGCCAGCACTGCGGGGTTCGGTGAAAAACTGTTTTTT.

This clone occurred once. This chain connects TRBV19 to TRBJ2-5; 9 nucleotides align to TRBD1. This CDR3 has 15 amino acids. Trimming took 4 bases from V and 4 from J; bases not matched to a gene: 7. Germline values: CDR1 LNHDA, CDR2 SQIVND (reference sequence). The DNA for the CDR3 is TGTGCCAGTAGTACCCAGGGACAGGGAGGAGAGACCCAGTACTTC. Translation: CASSTQGQGGETQYF.

The chain combines TRBV18 with TRBJ1-4; D remains unclear. The germline V gene encodes CDR1 KGHSH and CDR2 LQKENI. V lost 8 bases and J 5 bases, leaving 12 bases between the germline ends. This CDR3 has 13 residues. The CDR3 loop is CASRKGGNEKLFF. CDR3 DNA: TGTGCCAGCCGGAAGGGAGGGAATGAAAAACTGTTTTTT.

The chain recombines TRBV7-9 with TRBJ1-3; D is possibly TRBD1 (5 bases). Germline V CDR1 and CDR2: SEHNR, FQNEAQ (reference sequence). The CDR3 has 13 residues. V was pared by 0 bases and J by 11 bases, with 11 bases between. The CDR3 reads CASSLATTASIYF. CDR3 nucleotides: TGTGCCAGCAGCTTAGCGACGACAGCCTCCATATATTTT.

The chain links TRBV4-2 to TRBJ2-3; 9 bases line up with TRBD1. Germline values: CDR1 LGHNA, CDR2 YNFKEQ. The CDR3 spans 15 residues. V lost 5 bases to trimming and J lost 6 bases; unmatched junction nucleotides: 9. DNA of the CDR3: TGTGCCAGCAGCACACCGGGACAGGGCTCTGATACGCAGTATTTT. Amino acid sequence: CASSTPGQGSDTQYF.

The table lists this clone with a count of one. The CDR3 spells CASSFEGILNTEAFF. CDR3 in DNA: TGTGCCAGCAGTTTCGAGGGAATCTTGAACACTGAAGCTTTCTTT. V gene TRBV6-6 combines with J gene TRBJ1-1; D not certain. Trimming removed 4 bases at V and 0 bases at J, with 12 bases between. CDR1 MNHNY and CDR2 SVGAGI come from the germline V gene (reference sequence). This CDR3 has 15 residues.

The J gene is TRBJ1-6, the V gene TRBV4-1, with D unresolved. From germline, CDR1 is MGHRA and CDR2 YSYEKL. CDR3 length equals 14 residues. Trimming took 4 bases from V and 8 from J, leaving 12 bases between them. This chain's CDR3 is CASSPRPGDSPLHF. The CDR3, as DNA: TGCGCCAGCAGCCCCCGCCCGGGTGATTCACCCCTCCACTTT.

This CDR3 reads CASSPGGGGNSPLHF. CDR3 in DNA: TGTGCCAGCAGCCCTGGGGGGGGAGGGAATTCACCCCTCCACTTT. V gene TRBV11-2 combines with J gene TRBJ1-6, with D possibly matching TRBD1 (5 bases). Trimming removed 5 bases at V and 7 bases at J, with 15 bases between. From germline, CDR1 is SGHAT and CDR2 FQNNGV. The CDR3 contains 15 residues.

The gene calls are TRBV27 and TRBJ2-7, with 14 bases fitting TRBD2. Germline CDR1 is MNHEY and CDR2 is SMNVEV (reference sequence). This CDR3 is built from 16 residues. With 3 bases clipped from V and 3 bases from J, the junction kept 4 bases outside the gene matches. Here the CDR3 reads CASSFGTSGSNYEQYF. Here the CDR3 DNA reads TGTGCCAGCAGTTTTGGGACTAGCGGGAGTAACTACGAGCAGTACTTC.

DNA for the CDR3: TGTGCCAGCTCACCACTTACAGGGGCCCTTTTCTATGGCTACACCTTC. It specifies CASSPLTGALFYGYTF. This chain connects TRBV18 to TRBJ1-2; 7 bases are shared with TRBD1. CDR1 is KGHSH and CDR2 is LQKENI in the germline V gene. V lost 1 base and J lost 4; bases outside the gene matches: 9. The CDR3 runs 16 residues.

This chain joins TRBV20-1 and TRBJ2-3; TRBD1 is a possible D gene (6 bases). Per germline, CDR1 DFQATT and CDR2 SNEGSKA (reference sequence). V lost 4 bases to trimming and J lost 5 bases, with 7 bases between them. This CDR3 comprises 11 residues. In DNA form, the CDR3 reads TGCAGTGCTAAACAGGGAGATACGCAGTATTTT. It encodes CSAKQGDTQYF.

The chain joins TRBV7-8 to TRBJ1-5; TRBD1 might be the D (6 bases). Germline V gene sequence: CDR1 SGHVS, CDR2 FQNEAQ. The CDR3 covers 21 residues. The V and J ends lost 3 bases and 0 bases respectively, with 27 bases between them. Here the CDR3 reads CASSFQTGSKMGLYSNQPQHF. The CDR3 nucleotides are TGTGCCAGCAGCTTCCAGACAGGATCTAAGATGGGGCTTTATAGCAATCAGCCCCAGCATTTT.

The chain joins TRBV6-1 to TRBJ2-1, with D possibly TRBD2 on 6 matching bases. The CDR3 is 15 amino acids. Between the trimmed V and J ends, which lost 3 bases and 2 bases, there was a span of 11 bases. CDR1 and CDR2 (germline): MNHNS, SASEGT. The CDR3 loop is CASSESGGTYNEQFF. The CDR3 DNA follows: TGTGCCAGCAGTGAGTCCGGGGGTACCTACAATGAGCAGTTCTTC.

This sequence joins TRBV5-8 and TRBJ1-6; D not resolved. Per the germline V gene, CDR1 is SGHTS and CDR2 is YDEGEE. The CDR3 loop spans 17 amino acids. The V end lost 4 bases, the J end lost 10 bases, and 24 bases lay between the germline ends. The CDR3 protein is CASSHRSAGIRRSPLHF. The CDR3 DNA reads TGTGCCAGCAGCCATCGGTCGGCCGGGATCAGAAGGTCACCCCTCCACTTT.